This is a list of T cell receptor beta chains from one sample in a study of T-cell memory formation after mild COVID-19. TCRdb itself ran the 5' RACE reads through MiXCR, one entry per CDR3 protein. Of approximately 570,000 distinct CDR3 sequences listed, approximately 19% are singletons. The sample was PBMCs or a T cell subset sorted from them (not recorded which). The receptor source for this set is an adult woman who had mild COVID-19 (a few samples of this study predate the infection). Cell type and time point are not known. The CDR3 runs from the conserved cysteine through the conserved F or W. Fields, in order: J gene, V gene, clone size, D gene, CDR3 DNA, CDR3 protein. D genes are given only for firm matches. Clone size is not always given. Where it is, it says once, few, many or a class for expanded clones.

>TRBJ2-7|TRBV20-1|few|TRBD2
TGCAGTGCGAGGGGGAGCGGGGGGTTTTTCTACGAGCAGTACTTC
CSARGSGGFFYEQYF
>TRBJ1-1|TRBV7-9|-|-
TGTGCCAGCAGCTTAGTGGTCCGGACTGAAGCTTTCTTT
CASSLVVRTEAFF
>TRBJ2-3|TRBV20-1|-|-
TGCAGTGCTCCGACTCGAGCAACAGATACGCAGTATTTT
CSAPTRATDTQYF
>TRBJ2-2|TRBV24-1|-|-
TGTGCCACCAGTGACACTGACGAGGTCGGAGACACCGGGGAGCTGTTTTTT
CATSDTDEVGDTGELFF
>TRBJ1-4|TRBV13|-|-
TGTGCCAGCAGTAAGGCCGAAGGGTACGAAAAACTGTTTTTT
CASSKAEGYEKLFF
>TRBJ2-5|TRBV24-1|-|-
TGTGCCACCAGTGATCCGGGACTGACAAAACAAGAGACCCAGTACTTC
CATSDPGLTKQETQYF
>TRBJ2-1|TRBV12-3/TRBV12-4|many|-
TGTGCCAGCAGTCCCACCTCAGCGTTCAGGGACAATGAGCAGTTCTTC
CASSPTSAFRDNEQFF
>TRBJ2-1|TRBV5-1|-|-
TGCGCCAGCGGACTAAATCCGAGTTACAATGAGCAGTTCTTC
CASGLNPSYNEQFF
>TRBJ1-1|TRBV11-3|-|-
TGTGCCAGCAGCCTCCCTGGGGGGATGTGGGACACTGAAGCTTTCTTT
CASSLPGGMWDTEAFF
>TRBJ2-1|TRBV11-2|-|TRBD2
TGTGCCAGCAGCTTAGCCCCGGGGACTAGCAATGAGCAGTTCTTC
CASSLAPGTSNEQFF
>TRBJ1-2|TRBV10-3|few|-
TGTGCCATCAGTGAGTCCTCGACAAATTTCTACTCTGGCTACACCTTC
CAISESSTNFYSGYTF
>TRBJ1-2|TRBV29-1|-|TRBD1
TGCAGCGTTGTCGCGGGGACAGACTATGGCTACACCTTC
CSVVAGTDYGYTF
>TRBJ1-1|TRBV3-1|-|TRBD1
TGTGCCAGCAGCCAGGCGACAGGGTTGAACACTGAAGCTTTCTTT
CASSQATGLNTEAFF